The T cell receptor beta chain under discussion was sequenced for a study of OX40 agonist ivuxolimab in advanced cancers. Notes on the research overall: Ivuxolimab, which targeted the costimulatory receptor OX40 (CD134), was an agonistic, fully human IgG2 monoclonal antibody. Patients were allowed to have had prior anti-PD-1, anti-PD-L1 or anti-CTLA-4 therapy, and approximately 39% of the dose-escalation patients had been treated with checkpoint inhibitors. Intravenous ivuxolimab was administered to patients every 2 weeks at six dose levels: 0.01, 0.1, 0.3, 1.5, 3 and 10 mg/kg. Three dose-escalation patients achieved partial responses, one with hepatocellular carcinoma and two with cutaneous melanoma. Peripheral TCRbeta sequencing was intended to test whether TCR sequence diversity was altered and clonal T-cell expansion was caused by ivuxolimab. Of the 50 or so patients in dose escalation, some 20 had hepatocellular carcinoma, roughly 15 had melanoma, 9 had renal cell carcinoma and 9 had head and neck cancer. The paper covers the monotherapy dose-escalation part of the phase I ivuxolimab trial, which included N ≈ 50 patients. In the dose-escalation cohort, approximately 82% of patients were male, and the mean age was around 60 years, with a range of roughly 20 to 79.

Patients with autoimmune disease history or receiving systemic immunosuppression were excluded from the trial. Peripheral blood for TCR sequencing was drawn from every dose cohort at baseline, at cycle 4 day 1 and at cycle 7 day 1. Samples came from an open-label, multicenter, first-in-human phase I dose-escalation trial of ivuxolimab. Adults with locally advanced or metastatic head and neck squamous cell, hepatocellular, melanoma or renal cell carcinoma were enrolled in the trial. Before TCR sequencing, CD4+ T cells and CD8+ T cells from peripheral blood were sorted into separate populations. Sequences GTSNPN (CDR1) and SVGIG (CDR2) are obtained from the germline V gene (reference sequence). A distance of 16 bases separates the germline ends of V and J, which lose 0 bases and 7 bases respectively. Including cysteine and phenylalanine, the CDR3 has 15 amino acids. Here the CDR3 DNA is all that survives: 45 bases in frame from base 1.

Overall study outcomes, separate from this receptor: After ivuxolimab, more expanded clones were found on average in CD8+ T cells than in CD4+ T cells. In the 0.1-3.0 mg/kg groups, partial responders were among the patients with the lowest normalized peripheral clonal expansion, particularly in CD8+ T cells. At doses of 0.1 to 3.0 mg/kg, clonal expansion of both CD4+ and CD8+ blood T cells was observed from baseline to week 6. Low levels of normalized T-cell clonal expansion were also shown by some nonresponding patients. The antigen specificity of the clonally expanded peripheral T cells was not determined.

To sequence the TCRbeta CDR3 region, genomic DNA was isolated from the sorted cells. TCRbeta CDR3 regions were sequenced using the immunoSEQ Assay. The immuneACCESS repertoire file appears here via TCRdb, limited to in-frame rearrangements. These files lack a portion of the clones; in checked studies, under half of the deficit traces to unresolved V genes, and the cause of the others is not known. The sample contains about 50,000 clones, about 90% of them found a single time. The ten largest clonotypes hold around 3.3% of the sample. Only a few counts were recorded for this clone. Its binding antigen is unknown. No per-base quality is available; no much larger clone lies one base away.

This specimen consisted of CD4+ or CD8+ T cells sorted from blood, obtained in a trial of the OX40 agonist ivuxolimab. The rearranged chain carries TRBV30 and TRBJ2-1; 6 matching bases give a weak D call of TRBD2. The clonotype originates from an adult with an advanced solid tumor such as melanoma, head and neck, liver or kidney cancer. The DNA is TGTGCCTGGAGTGTCGCAAGCGGGTTTAAAAATGAGCAGTTCTTC. This gives the protein CAWSVASGFKNEQFF. The variable domain in full, with residues beyond the CDR3 obtained from the reference TRBV30 and TRBJ2-1 genes, is SQTIHQWPATLVQPVGSPLSLECTVEGTSNPNLYWYRQAAGRGLQLLFYSVGIGQISSEVPQNLSASRPQDRQFILSSKKLLLSDSGFYLCAWSVASGFKNEQFFGPGTRLTVL.